The sequence of this TCR beta chain was determined in a study of blood T cell repertoires in COVID-19. Sequencing used immunoSEQ multiplex PCR; TCRdb keeps in-frame clones, though not all of them. This sample has about 97,000 clones, with approximately 92% found just once. V lost 8 bases and J 6 bases, leaving 19 bases between the germline ends. The CDR3 consists of 14 residues. CDR1 and CDR2 from the germline V gene are SNHLY and FYNNEI. The gene calls are TRBV2 and TRBJ1-2; D may be TRBD1 (5 bases). The TCR originated in a man aged 50 to 60 with active COVID-19. Input material: peripheral blood. The CDR3 reads CASYSGRVTDGYTF. In DNA, the CDR3 is TGTGCCAGCTATTCTGGCAGGGTAACAGATGGCTACACCTTC.